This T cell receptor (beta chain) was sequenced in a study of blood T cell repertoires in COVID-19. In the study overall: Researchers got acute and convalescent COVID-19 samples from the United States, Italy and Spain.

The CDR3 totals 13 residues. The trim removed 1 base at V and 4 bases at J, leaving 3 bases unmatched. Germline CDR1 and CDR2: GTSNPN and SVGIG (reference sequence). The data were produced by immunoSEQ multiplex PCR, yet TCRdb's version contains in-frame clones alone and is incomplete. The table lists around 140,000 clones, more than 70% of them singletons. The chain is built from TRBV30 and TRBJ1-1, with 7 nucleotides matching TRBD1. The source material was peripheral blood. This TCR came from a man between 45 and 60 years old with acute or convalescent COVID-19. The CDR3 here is CAWSDRGSTEAFF. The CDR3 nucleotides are TGTGCCTGGAGTGACAGGGGTAGCACTGAAGCTTTCTTT.